The source of this T cell receptor beta chain is a study of T cells in Graves' hyperthyroidism and ophthalmopathy. Newly diagnosed patients aged 18 to 65 had hyperthyroidism of under 2 months' duration. Exclusion followed for patients with uncontrolled infection, other autoimmune disease, pregnancy or lactation. Amplified TCR beta CDR3 regions came from RNA transcripts. A first-round RT-PCR of the TCR CDR3 used the HTBI primer set. TCRdb recomputed calls from the multiplex PCR reads with MiXCR, one row per CDR3 protein. The sample contains hundreds of thousands of distinct CDR3 sequences, 35% to 45% of which appear only once. Germline assignment: CDR1 DFQATT and CDR2 SNEGSKA (reference sequence). This CDR3 contains 21 residues. Trimming left V 0 bases short and J 3 bases short, with 27 bases between.

Sequencing was performed on blood. This clonotype originated in a man younger than 35 with Graves' hyperthyroidism. The gene calls are TRBV20-1 and TRBJ1-6; D uncertain. The CDR3 is CSAREGAPGFASAGYNSPLHF. CDR3 coding DNA: TGCAGTGCTAGAGAAGGTGCGCCCGGATTTGCTTCGGCCGGCTATAATTCACCCCTCCACTTT.